This T cell receptor beta chain was captured by sequencing in a study of CD8 T cells in Susac syndrome. Reverse transcription used roughly 0.5 to 1 ug RNA and random hexamers. TCRdb re-called the immunoSEQ multiplex PCR reads through MiXCR, storing one row per CDR3 protein. The repertoire consists of about 200,000 distinct CDR3 sequences, with roughly 90% occurring once and the leading ten covering approximately 0.09%. In its sample, this clonotype was seen once. Germline V CDR1 and CDR2: SGHKS, YYEKEE (reference sequence). The CDR3 is 15 residues long. The V segment lost 1 base and the J segment 6 bases; nucleotides outside the gene matches: 9.

The sequence derives from a human donor with Susac syndrome. Source material: CD4+ T cells from PBMCs. The chain couples TRBV5-5 to TRBJ2-7, with 8 bases lining up with TRBD1. Here the CDR3 DNA reads TGTGCCAGCAGCTTGCCCGGGACAGGAGGGCGCGAGCAGTACTTC. This codes for CASSLPGTGGREQYF.